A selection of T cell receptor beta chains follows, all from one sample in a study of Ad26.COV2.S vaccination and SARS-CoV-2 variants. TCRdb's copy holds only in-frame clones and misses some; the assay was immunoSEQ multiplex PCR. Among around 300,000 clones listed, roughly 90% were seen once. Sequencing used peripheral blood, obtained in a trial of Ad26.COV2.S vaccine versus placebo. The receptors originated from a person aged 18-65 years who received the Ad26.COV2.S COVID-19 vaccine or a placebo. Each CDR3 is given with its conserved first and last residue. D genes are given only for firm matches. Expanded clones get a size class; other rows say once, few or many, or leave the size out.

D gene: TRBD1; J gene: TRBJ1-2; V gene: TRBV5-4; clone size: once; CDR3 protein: CASSRTGDNYGYTF; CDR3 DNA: TGTGCCAGCAGCCGAACAGGGGACAACTATGGCTACACCTTC
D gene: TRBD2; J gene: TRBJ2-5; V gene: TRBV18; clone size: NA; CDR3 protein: CASSPRAGLALETQYF; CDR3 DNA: TGTGCCAGCTCACCACGGGCGGGACTAGCTTTGGAGACCCAGTACTTC
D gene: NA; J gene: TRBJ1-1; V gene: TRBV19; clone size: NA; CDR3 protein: CASSILVLSQEMNTEAFF; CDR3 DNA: TGTGCCAGTAGTATTTTGGTCTTAAGCCAAGAGATGAACACTGAAGCTTTCTTT
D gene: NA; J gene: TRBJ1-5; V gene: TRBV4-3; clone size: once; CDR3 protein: CASSQARDLGQPQHF; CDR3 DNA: TGCGCCAGCAGCCAAGCGAGGGATCTGGGTCAGCCCCAGCATTTT
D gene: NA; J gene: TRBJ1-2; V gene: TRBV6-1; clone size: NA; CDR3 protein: CASSEGTSRSWGYTF; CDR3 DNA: TGTGCCAGCAGTGAAGGAACATCGAGGAGCTGGGGCTACACCTTC
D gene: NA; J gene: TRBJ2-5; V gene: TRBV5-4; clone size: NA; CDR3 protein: CASSSPVGGARDSETQYF; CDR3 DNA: TGTGCCAGCAGCTCACCTGTGGGCGGGGCCCGGGACTCGGAGACCCAGTACTTC
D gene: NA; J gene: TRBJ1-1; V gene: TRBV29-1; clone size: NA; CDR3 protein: CSVPPGGAFMKTEAFF; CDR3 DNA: TGCAGCGTCCCGCCCGGAGGGGCCTTCATGAAGACTGAAGCTTTCTTT
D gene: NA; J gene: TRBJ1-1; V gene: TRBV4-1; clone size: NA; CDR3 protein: CASSQVPGEGTEAFF; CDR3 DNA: TGCGCCAGCAGCCAAGTCCCAGGGGAGGGGACTGAAGCTTTCTTT
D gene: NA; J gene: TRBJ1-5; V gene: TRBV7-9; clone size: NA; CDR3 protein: CASSSTTVGSNQPQHF; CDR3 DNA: TGTGCCAGCAGCTCCACGACGGTGGGGAGCAATCAGCCCCAGCATTTT
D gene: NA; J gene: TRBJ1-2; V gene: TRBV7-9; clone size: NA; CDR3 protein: CASSSAERGVSGYTF; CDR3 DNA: TGTGCCAGCAGCTCCGCAGAAAGGGGAGTGTCGGGCTACACCTTC
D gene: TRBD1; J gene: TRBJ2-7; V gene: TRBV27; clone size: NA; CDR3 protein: CASTLRGTGSHEQYF; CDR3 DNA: TGTGCCAGCACCCTTCGAGGGACAGGGTCCCACGAGCAGTACTTC
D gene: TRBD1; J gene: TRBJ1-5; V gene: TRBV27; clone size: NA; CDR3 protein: CASSLGTGGNQPQHF; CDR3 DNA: TGTGCCAGCAGCCTTGGGACAGGCGGGAATCAGCCCCAGCATTTT
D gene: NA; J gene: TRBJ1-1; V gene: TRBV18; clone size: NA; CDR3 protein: CASSPPGGATEAFF; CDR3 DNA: TGTGCCAGCTCACCACCGGGAGGGGCGACTGAAGCTTTCTTT
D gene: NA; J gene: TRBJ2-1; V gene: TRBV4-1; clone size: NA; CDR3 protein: CASSQGPGEWNEQFF; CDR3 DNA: TGCGCCAGCAGCCAAGGTCCGGGGGAGTGGAATGAGCAGTTCTTC
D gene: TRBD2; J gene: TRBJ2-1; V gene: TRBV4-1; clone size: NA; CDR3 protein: CASSQGPTSSTGDEQFF; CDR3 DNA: TGCGCCAGCAGCCAAGGACCGACTAGCTCGACTGGAGATGAGCAGTTCTTC
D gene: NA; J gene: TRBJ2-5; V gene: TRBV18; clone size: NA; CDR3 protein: CASSSGGETQYF; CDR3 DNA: TGTGCCAGCTCATCTGGGGGGGAGACCCAGTACTTC
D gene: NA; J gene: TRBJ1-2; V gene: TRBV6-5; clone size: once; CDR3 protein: CASSLTGLYGYTF; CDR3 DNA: TGTGCCAGCAGTTTAACAGGTCTCTATGGCTACACCTTC
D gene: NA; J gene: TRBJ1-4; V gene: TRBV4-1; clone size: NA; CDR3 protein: CASGRDTNEKLFF; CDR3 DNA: TGCGCCAGCGGCCGGGACACTAATGAAAAACTGTTTTTT
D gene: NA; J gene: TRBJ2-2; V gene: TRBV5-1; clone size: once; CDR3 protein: CASRRTGELFF; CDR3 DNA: TGCGCCAGCAGGCGGACCGGGGAGCTGTTTTTT
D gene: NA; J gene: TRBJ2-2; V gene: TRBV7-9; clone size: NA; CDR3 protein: CASSFGVTGELFF; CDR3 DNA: TGTGCCAGCAGCTTCGGGGTTACCGGGGAGCTGTTTTTT
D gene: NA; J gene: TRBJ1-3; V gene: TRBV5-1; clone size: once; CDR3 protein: CASRMDIAGVGNTIYF; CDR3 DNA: TGCGCCAGCAGAATGGACATCGCAGGGGTCGGAAACACCATATATTTT
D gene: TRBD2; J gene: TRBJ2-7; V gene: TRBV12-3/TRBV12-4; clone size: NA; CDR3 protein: CASSNPGGEQYF; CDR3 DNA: TGTGCCAGCAGTAACCCGGGGGGGGAGCAGTACTTC
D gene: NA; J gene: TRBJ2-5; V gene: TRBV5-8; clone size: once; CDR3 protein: CASNQIETQYF; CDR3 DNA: TGTGCCAGCAACCAGATAGAGACCCAGTACTTC
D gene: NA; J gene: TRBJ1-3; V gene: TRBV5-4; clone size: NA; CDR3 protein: CARSPGNTIYF; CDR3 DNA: TGTGCCAGGAGCCCGGGAAACACCATATATTTT
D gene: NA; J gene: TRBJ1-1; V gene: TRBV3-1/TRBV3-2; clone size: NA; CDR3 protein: CASSQTNPGGAFF; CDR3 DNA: TGTGCCAGCAGCCAGACAAACCCTGGGGGAGCTTTCTTT
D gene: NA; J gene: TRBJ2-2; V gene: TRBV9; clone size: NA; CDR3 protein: CASSSSSRRQFGELFF; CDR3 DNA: TGTGCCAGCAGCTCCTCTTCTCGGAGGCAATTCGGGGAGCTGTTTTTT
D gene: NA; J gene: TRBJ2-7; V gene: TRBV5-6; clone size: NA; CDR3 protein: CASSLEPLGEQYF; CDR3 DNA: TGTGCCAGCAGCTTGGAACCCTTGGGGGAGCAGTACTTC
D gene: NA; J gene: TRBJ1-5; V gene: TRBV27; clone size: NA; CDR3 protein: CASSFGGADQPQHF; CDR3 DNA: TGTGCCAGCAGTTTTGGCGGGGCCGATCAGCCCCAGCATTTT
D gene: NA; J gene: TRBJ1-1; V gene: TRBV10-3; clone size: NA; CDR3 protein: CAIGSQGRNTEAFF; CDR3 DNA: TGTGCCATCGGCTCCCAGGGGAGGAACACTGAAGCTTTCTTT
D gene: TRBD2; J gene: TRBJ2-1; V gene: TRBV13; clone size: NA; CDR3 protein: CASSPDLLTGGGSSTPEQFF; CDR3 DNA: TGTGCCAGCAGCCCCGACCTCCTTACGGGGGGGGGTAGTTCAACACCTGAGCAGTTCTTC